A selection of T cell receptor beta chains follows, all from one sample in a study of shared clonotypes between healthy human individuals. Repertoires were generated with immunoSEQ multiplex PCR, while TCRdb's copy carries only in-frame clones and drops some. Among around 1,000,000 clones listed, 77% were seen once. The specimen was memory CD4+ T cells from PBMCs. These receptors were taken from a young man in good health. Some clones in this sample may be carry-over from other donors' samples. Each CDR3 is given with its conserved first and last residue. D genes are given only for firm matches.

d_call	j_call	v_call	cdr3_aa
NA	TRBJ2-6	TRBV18	CASSPPTSSGANVLTF
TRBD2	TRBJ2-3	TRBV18	CASSPGTSGRASADTQYF
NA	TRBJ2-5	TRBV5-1	CASSLDGASQGETQYF
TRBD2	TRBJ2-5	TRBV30	CAWSPRGGVGETQYF
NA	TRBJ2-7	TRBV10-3	CATRRTAYEQYF
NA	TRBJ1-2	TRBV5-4	CASSPKGQGPRSNYGYTF
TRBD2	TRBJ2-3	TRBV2	CASTVGLGDITQYF
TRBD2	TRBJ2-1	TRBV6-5	CASSYKAGRDNEQFF
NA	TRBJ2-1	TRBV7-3	CASSPSLAQTYNEQFF
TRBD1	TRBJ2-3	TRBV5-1	CASSVGQNTDTQYF
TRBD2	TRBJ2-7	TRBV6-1	CASRPGLAGIPEQYF
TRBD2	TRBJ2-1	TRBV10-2	CASRTSGINEQFF
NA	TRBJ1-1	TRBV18	CASSPGEGGNTEAFF
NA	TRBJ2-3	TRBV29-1	CSVEASTDTQYF
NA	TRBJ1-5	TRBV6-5	CASSTGTHQPQHF
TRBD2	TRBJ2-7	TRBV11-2	CASSSLAGAMYEQYF
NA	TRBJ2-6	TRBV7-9	CASSSGGSSGANVLTF
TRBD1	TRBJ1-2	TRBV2	CASARDRGYGYTF
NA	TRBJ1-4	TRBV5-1	CASSLQPPGEGKLFF
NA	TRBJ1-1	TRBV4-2	CASSQFDTLDVVTEAFF
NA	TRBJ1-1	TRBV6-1	CASRSRGMNTEAFF
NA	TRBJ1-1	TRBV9	CASSVQRGTEAFF
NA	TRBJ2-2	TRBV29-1	CSVGRGSTGELLF
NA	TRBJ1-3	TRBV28	CASSSPVNTIYF
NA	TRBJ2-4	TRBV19	CASRGENRASVAKNIQYF
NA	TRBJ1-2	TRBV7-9	CASSLDGIPGHGYTF
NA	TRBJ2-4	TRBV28	CASTTWAVSKNIQYF
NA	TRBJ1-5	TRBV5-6	CASKRGVLSNQPQHF
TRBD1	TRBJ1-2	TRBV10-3	CAITGTGVGYTF
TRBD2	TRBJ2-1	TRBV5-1	CASSLRSPGTSGYNEQFF
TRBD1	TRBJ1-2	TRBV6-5	CASSYDRAVGGYTF
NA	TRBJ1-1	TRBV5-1	CASSLGISARENTEAFF
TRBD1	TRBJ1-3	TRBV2	CASSIDRVAGGNTIYF
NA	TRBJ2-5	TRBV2	CASSERAAQETQYF
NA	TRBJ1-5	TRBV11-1	CASSSEGSQPQHF
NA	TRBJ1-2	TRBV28	CGSSDSRGAPGYTF
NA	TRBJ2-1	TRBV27	CASSLSRTGIGGSYNEQFF
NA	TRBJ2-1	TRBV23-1	CASSQSRLRMGEQFF
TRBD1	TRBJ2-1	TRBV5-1	CASSLAGGVGGSEQFF
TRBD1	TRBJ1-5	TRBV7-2	CASSLVGTGGASNQPQHF
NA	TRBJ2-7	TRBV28	CASSFSYEQYF
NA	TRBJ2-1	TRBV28	CASHHSAGVSYNEQFF
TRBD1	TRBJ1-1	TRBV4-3	CASSRTGVNTEAFF
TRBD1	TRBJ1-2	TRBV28	CASRLTQGTGYTF
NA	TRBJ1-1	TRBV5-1	CASSWGPLRDTEAFF
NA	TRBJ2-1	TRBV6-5	CASSYSSVYNEQFF
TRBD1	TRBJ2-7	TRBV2	CASTLGQGGYEQYF